A single sample is the source of the 13 T cell receptor beta chains below, sequenced in a study of OX40 agonist ivuxolimab in advanced cancers. Data came from immunoSEQ multiplex PCR; TCRdb stores just in-frame clones and leaves some out. The table includes 80,000 to 85,000 clones, roughly four fifths detected once. The sequencing here drew on CD4+ or CD8+ T cells sorted from blood, taken in a trial of the OX40 agonist ivuxolimab. Source of these receptors: an adult with an advanced solid tumor such as melanoma, head and neck, liver or kidney cancer.

V usage is TRBV14 and J usage is TRBJ2-3; D gene ambiguous. CDR1 and CDR2 from the germline V gene are SGHDN and FVKESK. The CDR3 contains 15 residues. Trimming cost V 3 bases and J 0 bases, with 10 bases left between them. CDR3 residues: CASSHSLFSTDTQYF. The CDR3 DNA is TGTGCCAGCAGCCATAGCCTATTCAGCACAGATACGCAGTATTTT. Filled out from reference TRBV14 and TRBJ2-3, the complete variable domain reads EAGVTQFPSHSVIEKGQTVTLRCDPISGHDNLYWYRRVMGKEIKFLLHFVKESKQDESGMPNNRFLAERTGGTYSTLKVQPAELEDSGVYFCASSHSLFSTDTQYFGPGTRLTVL.

The chain has TRBV7-6 and TRBJ2-7, with D unclear. Looked up from germline, CDR1 is SGHVS and CDR2 is FNYEAQ. Trimming stripped 6 bases from V and 6 bases from J, with 12 bases between. The CDR3 contains 12 residues. CDR3 loop: CASSLLATEQYF. DNA of the CDR3: TGTGCCAGCAGTCTCTTAGCAACCGAGCAGTACTTC.

This clone was detected a few times. V is TRBV11-2 and J is TRBJ1-2, with D hard to call. Germline values: CDR1 SGHAT, CDR2 FQNNGV. The V end lost 1 base, the J end lost 7 bases, and 10 bases lay between the germline ends. The CDR3 is made up of 13 amino acids. The CDR3 DNA follows: TGTGCCAGCAGCTTAGCGGGGAGTGGTGGCTACACCTTC. Amino acids: CASSLAGSGGYTF. Combining the CDR3 with reference TRBV11-2 and TRBJ1-2 gives the whole variable domain EAGVAQSPRYKIIEKRQSVAFWCNPISGHATLYWYQQILGQGPKLLIQFQNNGVVDDSQLPKDRFSAERLKGVDSTLKIQPAKLEDSAVYLCASSLAGSGGYTFGSGTRLTVV.

The chain is built from TRBV7-9 and TRBJ2-6; weak D call: TRBD2 (6 bases). CDR1 and CDR2 from the germline V gene are SEHNR and FQNEAQ (reference sequence). The CDR3 extends over 18 amino acids. V was clipped by 2 bases and J by 2 bases, with 16 bases between them. The DNA for the CDR3 is TGTGCCAGCAGCTTAAGGGCGTATGGGGGGACTGGGGCCAACGTCCTGACTTTC. It is translated as CASSLRAYGGTGANVLTF.

This chain connects TRBV27 to TRBJ1-3; TRBD1 is a possible D gene (6 bases). The V and J ends lost 5 bases and 4 bases respectively, with 9 bases between them. Germline CDR1 MNHEY, CDR2 SMNVEV (reference sequence). There are 13 residues in the CDR3. The CDR3 region is CASSIDRGNTIYF. CDR3 in DNA: TGTGCCAGCAGTATTGACAGGGGAAACACCATATATTTT.

The genes are TRBV5-6 and TRBJ2-1, with D perhaps matching TRBD2 (5 bases). CDR1 is SGHDT, CDR2 YYEEEE, per germline. The CDR3 length is 12 residues. V was shortened by 0 bases and J by 7 bases, with 5 bases between the two germline ends. CDR3 DNA sequence: TGTGCCAGCAGCTTGGGGGAGAATGAGCAGTTCTTC. Translated: CASSLGENEQFF.

The gene calls are TRBV5-1 and TRBJ2-7, with D perhaps matching TRBD1 (5 bases). The V gene lost 0 bases and the J gene lost 3 bases, with 13 bases spanning the gap. CDR3 length: 15 amino acids. Per the germline V gene, CDR1 is SGHRS and CDR2 is YFSETQ. The CDR3 DNA is TGCGCCAGCAGCTTGGGGCGTGGGGCGATCTACGAGCAGTACGTC. As protein: CASSLGRGAIYEQYV.

The chain has TRBV29-1 and TRBJ1-2; possibly TRBD1 for D (5 bases). The CDR3 length is 13 residues. CDR1 and CDR2 from the germline V gene are SQVTM and ANQGSEA. V shed 1 base and J shed 5 bases, with 11 bases lying between them. The CDR3 region is CSVEAGGRYGYTF. The CDR3 bases are TGCAGCGTTGAAGCCGGGGGTCGGTATGGCTACACCTTC.

The rearrangement uses TRBV7-2 and TRBJ2-7; the D gene is possibly TRBD2 (6 bases). Looked up from germline, CDR1 is SGHTA and CDR2 is FQGNSA. This CDR3 is built from 15 residues. V lost 0 bases to trimming and J lost 3 bases, with 12 bases between them. Here the CDR3 reads CASSLARSGSYEQYF. In DNA form, the CDR3 reads TGTGCCAGCAGCTTAGCCCGGTCCGGGAGCTACGAGCAGTACTTC.

The genes are TRBV7-8 and TRBJ2-7; TRBD1 agrees at 7 bases. The CDR3 extends over 16 amino acids. V shed 5 bases, J shed 6 bases, and the junction held 16 bases outside the gene matches. CDR1 SGHVS and CDR2 FQNEAQ come from the germline V gene. The CDR3 reads CASSPRGGQSVSEQYF. The CDR3 coding sequence is TGTGCCAGCAGCCCCCGAGGGGGACAGTCAGTATCCGAGCAGTACTTC. Full variable domain (remainder filled in from reference TRBV7-8 and TRBJ2-7): GAGVSQSPRYKVAKRGQDVALRCDPISGHVSLFWYQQALGQGPEFLTYFQNEAQLDKSGLPSDRFFAERPEGSVSTLKIQRTQQEDSAVYLCASSPRGGQSVSEQYFGPGTRLTVT.

The rearrangement links TRBV9 to TRBJ2-1; TRBD2 aligns across 9 bases. This CDR3 has 16 amino acids. CDR1 SGDLS and CDR2 YYNGEE come from the germline V gene. J gave up 5 bases and V 1 base, and 7 bases lay outside the gene matches. The CDR3 here is CASSVMVAGANNEQFF. DNA of the CDR3: TGTGCCAGCAGCGTAATGGTAGCGGGGGCAAACAATGAGCAGTTCTTC.

In its sample, this clone was seen once. The gene calls are TRBV11-3 and TRBJ2-7; D may be TRBD1 (5 bases). Germline lookup yields CDR1 SGHNT and CDR2 YENEEA. The V end lost 5 bases, the J end lost 2 bases, and 7 bases lay between the germline ends. The CDR3 contains 12 residues. CDR3 amino acids: CASSPGTYEQYF. DNA of the CDR3: TGTGCCAGCAGCCCAGGGACCTACGAGCAGTACTTC.

The gene calls are TRBV6-6 and TRBJ2-1; a possible D gene is TRBD1 (6 bases). The CDR3 consists of 14 residues. Germline loops: CDR1 MNHNY, CDR2 SVGAGI (reference sequence). V lost 6 bases and J 5 bases, leaving 14 bases between the germline ends. The CDR3 spells CASSILGGHNEQFF. The CDR3 DNA reads as TGTGCCAGCAGCATTTTAGGGGGACACAATGAGCAGTTCTTC.